The present entry profiles one TCR beta chain with its context. Its target is unknown. Clones were read by immunoSEQ multiplex PCR, and TCRdb kept only the in-frame ones, dropping some. The table lists 100,000 to 150,000 clones, 75% to 95% of them singletons. Germline lookup yields CDR1 LGHNA and CDR2 YNFKEQ. The CDR3 contains 16 residues. The V end lost 4 bases, the J end lost 5 bases, and 19 bases lay between the germline ends. The data derive from a study of T cell responses to AZD1222 COVID-19 vaccine. Study overall: Pooling covered second doses at about 4 or about 12 weeks.

Study-level results: Only after the peak T cell response were repertoires sampled. CD4 TCRs linked to vaccination spanned spike, dominating at 160-218 and 743-854.

Sample: peripheral blood, taken on day 0 of AZD1222 vaccination. The sequence derives from an adult in good health. This chain links TRBV4-2 with TRBJ2-3; D possibly uses TRBD1 or TRBD2 (5 bases each). CDR3 sequence (DNA): TGTGCCAGCAGCCCCACAACGGGACCGATCCTAGATACGCAGTATTTT. Encoded protein: CASSPTTGPILDTQYF.